This TCR beta chain emerged from a study of metastatic and nonmetastatic thyroid tumors. Study-level information: The comparison covered peripheral blood and tumor or nodule tissue in malignant and benign thyroid patients.

The CDR3 is 15 amino acids. The V gene lost 2 bases and the J gene lost 0 bases, with 9 bases spanning the gap. The germline V gene has CDR1 SGHRS and CDR2 YFSETQ. All patients reached thyroid surgery having received no treatment beforehand. Study results and caveats: Within blood and tumor, benign nodules reportedly had significantly lower TCR beta diversity than malignant thyroid tumors did.

TCRdb reprocessed the PCR reads via MiXCR. Counted here are 4,000 to 5,000 clones, approximately 30% occurring once; the ten biggest clones make up roughly a tenth. By share of the sample, this clone is large. Its antigen is still unknown. The chain links TRBV5-1 to TRBJ2-1; D unclear. Sequencing was done on a sample of adjacent normal tissue. The TCR originated in a female donor with papillary thyroid cancer or a benign thyroid nodule (not recorded which). Some clones in this sample may be carry-over from other donors' samples. CDR3 coding DNA: TGCGCCAGCAGCTTATCCGCCTCCTCCTACAATGAGCAGTTCTTC. It specifies CASSLSASSYNEQFF.